This T cell receptor beta chain originates from a study of T cells in Graves' hyperthyroidism and ophthalmopathy. Broader study findings: For ophthalmopathy, model prediction preceded onset by a median 6.5 months.

With regard to this clonotype: Its antigen is unidentified.

Clinical symptoms, serum thyroxine, TRAb, thyroid ultrasound and orbital computed tomography informed diagnoses. The PBMCs were sourced from fresh peripheral blood (less than 11 ml). The V end was cut by 5 bases, the J end by 1 base, with 12 bases between. There are 15 residues in the CDR3. Template material for amplifying TCR beta CDR3 regions consisted of RNA transcripts. The TCR CDR3 was amplified in a first-round RT-PCR using the HTBI primer set. TCRdb itself ran the multiplex PCR reads through MiXCR, one entry per CDR3 protein. The data contain about 250,000 distinct CDR3 sequences, roughly a quarter of them seen just once; the ten biggest clones take up roughly a third.

V gene TRBV12-3 or TRBV12-4 combines with J gene TRBJ1-5, with a possible D match to TRBD1 (5 bases). This clonotype was obtained from a woman in her forties with Graves' ophthalmopathy. The sequencing sample was made of blood. CDR3 sequence (DNA): TGTGCCAGCAGTACGGGACCTTTAAGCAATCAGCCCCAGCATTTT. Its protein is CASSTGPLSNQPQHF.